The 31 T cell receptor beta chains in this list originate from one sample, sequenced in a study of T cells after yellow fever vaccination. TCRdb re-called the 5' RACE reads through MiXCR, storing one row per CDR3 protein. The sample includes about 140,000 distinct CDR3 sequences, roughly 8% of them seen just once. The sequences come from CD4+ T cells sorted from PBMCs, collected 5 days after the yellow fever booster vaccination. The source of these receptors is a man aged 30 to 45 who received the YFV17D yellow fever vaccine.

This clonotype was seen repeatedly, ten times or more. V and J are TRBV6-2 or TRBV6-3 and TRBJ2-7; 8 positions agree with TRBD1. The CDR3 covers 14 residues. The germline V gene encodes CDR1 MNHEY and CDR2 SVGEGT. V shed 6 bases, J shed 3 bases, and the junction held 7 bases outside the gene matches. CDR3: CASSLGQGIYEQYF. In DNA form, the CDR3 reads TGTGCCAGCAGCCTCGGACAGGGCATCTACGAGCAGTACTTC.

This clonotype was seen ten or more times. V and J are TRBV14 and TRBJ2-5, with D uncertain. CDR3 size: 11 residues. Trimming shortened V by 0 bases and J by 4 bases, and 0 bases separated the two germline ends. Per the germline V gene, CDR1 is SGHDN and CDR2 is FVKESK. In nucleotides, the CDR3 is TGTGCCAGCAGCCAAGAAGAGACCCAGTACTTC. As protein: CASSQEETQYF.

V and J are TRBV6-2 or TRBV6-3 and TRBJ1-2, with D perhaps TRBD1 (5 bases). Germline CDR1 reads MNHEY; CDR2 reads SVGEGT. V lost 5 bases and J 2 bases, leaving 9 bases between the germline ends. The CDR3 is 13 amino acids. As DNA, the CDR3 is TGTGCCAGCAGTCGCCGGGACAACTATGGCTACACCTTC. Protein product: CASSRRDNYGYTF.

Many counts were recorded for this clonotype. The chain combines TRBV7-2 with TRBJ2-7; tentative D call: TRBD2 (6 bases). There are 13 residues in the CDR3. Between the trimmed V and J ends, which lost 1 base and 5 bases, there was a span of 9 bases. CDR1 is SGHTA, CDR2 FQGNSA, per germline. CDR3 nucleotide sequence: TGTGCCAGCAGCTTAGGACTAGTGAACGAGCAGTACTTC. This codes for CASSLGLVNEQYF.

With respect to this clonotype: Being one base from a much bigger clone, this may be a read error. This chain connects TRBV6-1 to TRBJ1-2; D possibly corresponds to TRBD1 (6 bases). Germline values: CDR1 MNHNS, CDR2 SASEGT. The CDR3 covers 12 residues. The CDR3 DNA is TGTACCAGCACCAGGACAGACTATGGCTACACCTTC. Translating gives CTSTRTDYGYTF.

This clonotype was counted many times. The chain uses TRBV12-3 or TRBV12-4 and TRBJ2-1; D might be TRBD1 (5 bases). The V and J ends lost 3 bases and 14 bases respectively, with 17 bases between them. CDR3 length: 13 amino acids. The CDR3 region is CASSFRYAGLKFF. In DNA, the CDR3 is TGTGCCAGCAGTTTTAGGTATGCAGGGTTGAAGTTCTTC.

There are many counts of this clonotype. The CDR3 sequence is CASSLTWRDTGELFF. CDR3 DNA: TGTGCCAGCAGCCTTACGTGGCGGGACACCGGGGAGCTGTTTTTT. The chain carries TRBV7-2 and TRBJ2-2, with a tentative D call TRBD2 (5 bases). There are 15 residues in the CDR3. V lost 5 bases to trimming and J lost 3 bases, with 13 bases between them. The germline V gene encodes CDR1 SGHTA and CDR2 FQGNSA.

In this sample, this clonotype turned up many times. V is TRBV9 and J is TRBJ2-1; TRBD2 matches 7 bases. The CDR3 consists of 17 residues. Germline V gives CDR1 SGDLS, CDR2 YYNGEE. The V gene end was trimmed by 0 bases and the J gene end by 3 bases; junction bases not matched to a gene: 9. CDR3 in amino acids: CASSVGSGGVNYNEQFF. Written as DNA, the CDR3 is TGTGCCAGCAGCGTAGGTAGTGGGGGGGTGAACTACAATGAGCAGTTCTTC.

The sample holds many counts of this clonotype. The chain has TRBV11-2 and TRBJ2-3; D is ambiguous. The CDR3 is 16 residues long. Looked up from germline, CDR1 is SGHAT and CDR2 is FQNNGV. V gave up 4 bases and J gave up 2 bases, with 16 bases separating them. The CDR3 spells CASSSPRGPYTDTQYF. DNA of the CDR3: TGTGCCAGCAGCTCCCCACGAGGACCCTACACAGATACGCAGTATTTT.

Ten or more counts support this clonotype. The chain combines TRBV29-1 with TRBJ1-5; D gene unclear. V lost 4 bases and J lost 7, with 14 bases in between. CDR3 length equals 13 residues. Germline V gene sequence: CDR1 SQVTM, CDR2 ANQGSEA. This chain's CDR3 is CSVASRSGQPQHF. For the CDR3, the DNA is TGCAGCGTTGCTTCCAGGTCTGGACAGCCCCAGCATTTT.

This clonotype was detected many times. V and J are TRBV20-1 and TRBJ1-2, with TRBD1 matching 8 bases. CDR3 size: 14 residues. Unmatched junction bases numbered 11, after V lost 6 bases and J lost 5 bases. Germline values: CDR1 DFQATT, CDR2 SNEGSKA (reference sequence). CDR3 region: CSAHRGAGGYGYTF. The CDR3, as DNA: TGCAGTGCCCACAGGGGGGCGGGCGGGTATGGCTACACCTTC.

This clonotype was picked up many times. The chain uses TRBV7-2 and TRBJ2-1, with TRBD2 matching 8 bases. The CDR3 is made up of 14 amino acids. Trimming cost V 5 bases and J 10 bases; bases outside gene matches: 10. CDR1 and CDR2 from the germline V gene are SGHTA and FQGNSA. Here the CDR3 DNA reads TGTGCCAGCAGCCCCGGGACTAGGGTGTGGGAGCAGTTCTTC. Residues: CASSPGTRVWEQFF.

There are many counts of this clonotype. The chain is built from TRBV19 and TRBJ2-1; no clear D. CDR3 length: 15 amino acids. V lost 4 bases and J 7 bases, leaving 17 bases between the germline ends. In germline, CDR1 is LNHDA, CDR2 SQIVND (reference sequence). The CDR3 spells CASSSEYTGRNEQFF. CDR3 DNA sequence: TGTGCCAGTAGTAGTGAGTATACCGGTCGGAATGAGCAGTTCTTC.

This clonotype occurred many times. DNA for the CDR3: TGTGCCAGCTCACCACCCAGCGGGAGGGCCGGTGAGCAGTTCTTC. Its translation: CASSPPSGRAGEQFF. The rearrangement uses TRBV18 and TRBJ2-1; 10 nucleotides line up with TRBD2. CDR3 length equals 15 residues. The germline V gene has CDR1 KGHSH and CDR2 LQKENI. The ends lost 0 bases at V and 9 bases at J; junction bases unmatched: 5.

The genes are TRBV7-2 and TRBJ2-1, with TRBD2 matching 8 bases. From germline, CDR1 is SGHTA and CDR2 FQGNSA. The CDR3 contains 16 residues. V lost 5 bases and J lost 5; bases outside the gene matches: 11. The CDR3, as DNA: TGTGCCAGCAGCCGCGCTTCCCTAGCGGGCGACAATGAGCAGTTCTTC. It yields the protein CASSRASLAGDNEQFF.

This clonotype is medium-sized in the sample. J is TRBJ2-7 and V is TRBV18; no clear D gene. V lost 6 bases to trimming and J lost 4 bases, with 7 bases between them. The CDR3 sequence is 11 residues long. Germline V gives CDR1 KGHSH, CDR2 LQKENI. The CDR3 sequence: CASSPEYEQYF. CDR3 DNA sequence: TGTGCCAGCTCGCCGGAGTACGAGCAGTACTTC.

This clonotype was observed at least ten times. The chain has TRBV3-1 and TRBJ2-2, with 9 positions matching TRBD2. V dropped 5 bases and J dropped 8; count of bases not matched to a gene: 9. This CDR3 comprises 15 residues. Germline V gives CDR1 LGHDT, CDR2 YNNKEL (reference sequence). The CDR3 DNA sequence: TGTGCCAGCAGCGCGCCGTTGCGGGAGGGTGGGGAGCTGTTTTTT. Protein product: CASSAPLREGGELFF.

This clonotype was seen at least ten times. This sequence joins TRBV15 and TRBJ2-1; 7 bases fit TRBD2. V gave up 5 bases and J gave up 12 bases; unmatched junction bases: 16. The CDR3 sequence is 15 residues long. Germline values: CDR1 LNHNV, CDR2 YYDKDF (reference sequence). CDR3 in amino acids: CATSLRLEAGVGQFF. The CDR3 DNA is TGTGCCACCAGCCTACGACTAGAGGCGGGGGTTGGGCAGTTCTTC.

This clonotype was observed a few times. This chain links TRBV11-2 with TRBJ2-4, with TRBD2 identical over 8 bases. Germline loops: CDR1 SGHAT, CDR2 FQNNGV. V lost 0 bases to trimming and J lost 3 bases; unmatched junction nucleotides: 10. The CDR3 totals 18 residues. The CDR3 region has the DNA TGTGCCAGCAGCTTAGATCAGCACGGGAGGGCCGACAAAAACATTCAGTACTTC. Amino acids: CASSLDQHGRADKNIQYF.

This clonotype was detected only a few times. The chain recombines TRBV19 with TRBJ2-7, with D perhaps matching TRBD2 (7 bases). The CDR3 length is 13 residues. With 8 bases removed from V and 4 bases from J, the gap between germline ends came to 15 bases. Germline values: CDR1 LNHDA, CDR2 SQIVND (reference sequence). The CDR3 nucleotides are TGTGCCAGTGGACCTGGGGGGGCTTACGAGCAGTACTTC. This translates into CASGPGGAYEQYF.

A word on this clonotype: This sequence may be a read error, since a much larger clone differs from it by one base. This sequence joins TRBV20-1 and TRBJ2-3, with a weak D call TRBD2 (6 bases). Germline V gene sequence: CDR1 DFQATT, CDR2 SNEGSKA (reference sequence). CDR3 length: 12 residues. V lost 5 bases and J lost 3, with 9 bases in between. The CDR3 DNA follows: TGCAGTGCTGGCGGGAAAACAGATACGCAGTATTTT. Translating gives CSAGGKTDTQYF.

At least ten counts were recorded for this clonotype. J is TRBJ2-5 and V is TRBV7-2; possibly TRBD1 for D (6 bases). Germline V gene sequence: CDR1 SGHTA, CDR2 FQGNSA. Trimming cost V 2 bases and J 10 bases, with 8 bases left between them. The CDR3 runs 11 residues. The DNA of the CDR3 is TGTGCCAGCAGCTTACAGGGGTTCCAGTACTTC. Translated, it gives CASSLQGFQYF.

This clonotype was counted at least ten times. This chain joins TRBV18 and TRBJ2-2; D possibly corresponds to TRBD2 (5 bases). The CDR3 loop spans 15 amino acids. Trimming shortened V by 6 bases and J by 4 bases, and 15 bases separated the two germline ends. From germline, CDR1 is KGHSH and CDR2 LQKENI. CDR3 in DNA: TGTGCCAGCTCCCCCGGCGCGGCGGGCACCGGGGAGCTGTTTTTT. Protein: CASSPGAAGTGELFF.

This clonotype was counted ten times or more. This rearrangement joins TRBV5-1 to TRBJ2-2; 7 bases map to TRBD1. The length of the CDR3 is 16 residues. Trimming took 4 bases from V and 8 from J; bases not matched to a gene: 14. Germline CDR1 SGHRS, CDR2 YFSETQ. CDR3 loop: CASSTDHRGSAGELFF. DNA for the CDR3: TGCGCCAGCAGCACGGACCACAGGGGCTCAGCTGGGGAGCTGTTTTTT.

This clonotype has a count of ten or more. CDR3 loop: CATSRLAGGPSEQFF. The CDR3 coding sequence is TGTGCCACCAGCAGACTAGCGGGAGGCCCCAGTGAGCAGTTCTTC. This sequence joins TRBV15 and TRBJ2-1; the match to TRBD2 covers 11 bases. In germline, CDR1 is LNHNV, CDR2 YYDKDF (reference sequence). CDR3 length equals 15 residues. V shed 2 bases, J shed 9 bases, and the junction held 6 bases outside the gene matches.

The chain has TRBV19 and TRBJ2-3, with 13 bases matching TRBD2. The J segment lost 4 bases and the V segment lost 6 bases, leaving 7 bases of the junction unmatched. The V gene's germline CDR1 is LNHDA and CDR2 SQIVND (reference sequence). The CDR3 covers 16 residues. CDR3 sequence reads: CASSRGLAGAADTQYF. The CDR3 DNA sequence: TGTGCCAGTAGCCGAGGACTAGCGGGAGCTGCAGATACGCAGTATTTT.

This clonotype came up a few times. The rearrangement uses TRBV5-1 and TRBJ2-7; TRBD2 might be the D (6 bases). The V end was cut by 0 bases, the J end by 2 bases, with 12 bases between. CDR3 length equals 15 residues. From germline, CDR1 is SGHRS and CDR2 YFSETQ. The chain's CDR3 is CASSLGSGFTYEQYF. DNA for the CDR3: TGCGCCAGCAGCTTGGGAAGCGGGTTCACCTACGAGCAGTACTTC.

With respect to this clonotype: A read error is possible here, since a much larger clone lies one base away. The chain recombines TRBV6-5 with TRBJ2-5; no reliable D call. The CDR3 contains 14 residues. Germline CDR1 reads MNHEY; CDR2 reads SVGAGI. The CDR3 bases are TGTGCCAGCAGTTACTCGTATAGAGAAGAGAACCAGTACTTC. Translating gives CASSYSYREENQYF.

This clonotype was found a few times. The chain is built from TRBV20-1 and TRBJ2-1; 12 bases are shared with TRBD2. Germline-derived CDR1 and CDR2 are DFQATT and SNEGSKA (reference sequence). This CDR3 spans 14 amino acids. After removal of 3 bases from V and 10 bases from J, the junction contained 7 bases not matched to a gene. This CDR3 reads CSASRLAGGTEQFF. CDR3 nucleotides: TGCAGTGCTAGTCGGCTAGCGGGAGGGACCGAGCAGTTCTTC.

This clonotype was picked up many times. The chain has TRBV20-1 and TRBJ2-4; D ambiguous. CDR1 DFQATT and CDR2 SNEGSKA come from the germline V gene (reference sequence). This CDR3 has 14 residues. Trimming pared 6 bases from V and 1 base from J, leaving 13 bases between. CDR3 in amino acids: CSANPAVAKNIQYF. The CDR3 DNA follows: TGCAGTGCCAATCCGGCTGTGGCCAAAAACATTCAGTACTTC.

This clonotype was recorded once. Germline and junction disagree at one end, which may indicate a read error. V gene TRBV3-1 combines with J gene TRBJ2-7; TRBD2 agrees at 10 bases. The CDR3 length is 18 residues. The V gene's germline CDR1 is LGHDT and CDR2 YNNKEL (reference sequence). In DNA, the CDR3 is TGTGCCTGCAGCACCGGGACTAGCGTAGAGAAAAGCTCCTACGAGCAGTACTTC. It translates to CACSTGTSVEKSSYEQYF.